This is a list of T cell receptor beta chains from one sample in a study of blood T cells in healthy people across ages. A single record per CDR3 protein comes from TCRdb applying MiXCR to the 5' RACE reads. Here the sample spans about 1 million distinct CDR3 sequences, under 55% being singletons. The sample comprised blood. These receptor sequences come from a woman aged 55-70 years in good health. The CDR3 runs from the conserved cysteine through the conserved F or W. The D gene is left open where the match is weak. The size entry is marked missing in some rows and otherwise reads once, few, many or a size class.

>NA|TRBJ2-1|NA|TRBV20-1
TGCAGTGCTAGGAAAGGACTCAATGAGCAGTTCTTC
CSARKGLNEQFF
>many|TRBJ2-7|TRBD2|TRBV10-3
TGTGCCACAAGTGGCGCGGGGGATAGCTCCTACGAGCAGTACTTC
CATSGAGDSSYEQYF
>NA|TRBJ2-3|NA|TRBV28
TGTGCCAGCAGTTTAAGCAGGTGGGATATGCAGTATTTT
CASSLSRWDMQYF
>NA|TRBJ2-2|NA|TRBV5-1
TGCGCCAGCAGCTTGGTTCCGGGAGAGAACACCGGGGAGCTGTTTTTT
CASSLVPGENTGELFF
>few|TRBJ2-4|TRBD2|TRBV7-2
TGTGCCAGCAGCTTAACTAGCGGGAACATTCAGTACTTC
CASSLTSGNIQYF
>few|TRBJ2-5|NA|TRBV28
TGTGCCAGCACATCAATAGGGGAGGAGACCCAGTACTTC
CASTSIGEETQYF
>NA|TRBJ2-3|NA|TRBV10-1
TGCGCCACGAACCGCGAAGACACAGATACGCAGTATTTT
CATNREDTDTQYF
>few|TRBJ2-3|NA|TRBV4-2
TGTGCCAGCAGCCAAGATGGCCTAGATACGCAGTATTTT
CASSQDGLDTQYF
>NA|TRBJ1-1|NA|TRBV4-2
TGTGCCAGCAGCCGCCACAAGAACACTGAAGCTTTCTTT
CASSRHKNTEAFF
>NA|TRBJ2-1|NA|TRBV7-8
TGTGCCAGCAGTTACCGGGACTTCCCCCACAATGAGCAGTTCTTC
CASSYRDFPHNEQFF
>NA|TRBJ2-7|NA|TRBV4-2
TGTGCCAGCAGCCAAGGTAGGGGCCACCCCCACGAGCAGTACTTC
CASSQGRGHPHEQYF
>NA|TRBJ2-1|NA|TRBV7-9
TGTGCCAGCACCCAACGCGGGGTCAACTCCTACAATGAGCAGTTCTTC
CASTQRGVNSYNEQFF
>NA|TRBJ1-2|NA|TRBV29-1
TGCAGCGTTGTGAACGGGAACTATGGCTACACCTTC
CSVVNGNYGYTF
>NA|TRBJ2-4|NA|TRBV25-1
TGTGCCAGCAGTCCCGAGGGGGCTCCCGGGAGAAACATTCAGTACTTC
CASSPEGAPGRNIQYF
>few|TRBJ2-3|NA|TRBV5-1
TGCGCCAGCAGCTTGACAGCTCAACGCACAGATACGCAGTATTTT
CASSLTAQRTDTQYF
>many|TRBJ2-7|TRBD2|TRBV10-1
TGCGCCAGCAGTGGAGGTCTAGCGGGAGGGGGGAGAGTGTACGAGCAGTACTTC
CASSGGLAGGGRVYEQYF
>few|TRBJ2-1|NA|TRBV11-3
TGTGCCAGCAGCCGAGGGCCGGGAGAGCAGTTCTTC
CASSRGPGEQFF
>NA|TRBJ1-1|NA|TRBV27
TGTGCCAGCAGAACGCAAGGTGGTGAAGCTTTCTTT
CASRTQGGEAFF
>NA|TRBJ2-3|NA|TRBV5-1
TGCGCCAGCAGCGTTGGAGGCCCAGATACGCAGTATTTT
CASSVGGPDTQYF
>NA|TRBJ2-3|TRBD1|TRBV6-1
TGTGCCAGCAGTGAATGGATCAGGGGGACCACAGATACGCTGTATTTT
CASSEWIRGTTDTLYF
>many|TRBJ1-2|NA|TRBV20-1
TGCAGTGCTAGACCTCCGGGCAGGGCCGTATTGATCTCCTATGGCTACACCTTC
CSARPPGRAVLISYGYTF
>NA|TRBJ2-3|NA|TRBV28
TGTGCCAGCAGTTTAAAAGGGCGCACAGATACGCAGTATTTT
CASSLKGRTDTQYF
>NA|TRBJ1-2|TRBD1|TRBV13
TGTGCCAGCAGCACCAGGGGGCTGGACTATGGCTACACCTTC
CASSTRGLDYGYTF
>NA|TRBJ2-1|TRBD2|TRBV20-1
TGCAGTGCTAGCGTCACTAGCGGGAGAGCAGGGGAGCAGTTCTTC
CSASVTSGRAGEQFF
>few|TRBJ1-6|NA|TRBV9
TGTGCCAGCAGCCCGGTGATGTCGAATTCACCCCTCCACTTT
CASSPVMSNSPLHF
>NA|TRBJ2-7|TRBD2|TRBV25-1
TGTGCCAGCACGGGACTAGCGGGAGTGAACGAGCAGTACTTC
CASTGLAGVNEQYF
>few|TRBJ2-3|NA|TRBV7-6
TGTGCCAGCAGCTTAGAGCCCTACGGGAGCACAGATACGCAGTATTTT
CASSLEPYGSTDTQYF
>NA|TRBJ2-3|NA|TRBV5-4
TGTGCCAGCAGCATGGAGCTCCCGGGGAGCACAGATACGCAGTATTTT
CASSMELPGSTDTQYF
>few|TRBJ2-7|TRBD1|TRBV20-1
TGCAGTGCTTCGGACAGGACCCAAACCTACGAGCAGTACTTC
CSASDRTQTYEQYF
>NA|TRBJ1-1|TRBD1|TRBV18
TGTGCCAGCTCACCACCTAGGGACAGGGGTTACACTGAAGCTTTCTTT
CASSPPRDRGYTEAFF
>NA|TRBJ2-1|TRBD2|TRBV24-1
TGTGCCACCAGTGACACTAGCGGGAGAGTTCTGTTCTTC
CATSDTSGRVLFF
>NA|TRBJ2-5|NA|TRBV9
TGTGCCAGCAGTGACAGAAACAATGAGCAGTACTTC
CASSDRNNEQYF
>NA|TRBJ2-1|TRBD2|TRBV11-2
TGTGCCAGCAGCTTAGCATTTAGCGGGACGGTCTGGGATGAGCAGTTCTTC
CASSLAFSGTVWDEQFF
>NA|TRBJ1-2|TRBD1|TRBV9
TGTGCCAGCAGCGTAGATACAGGGGGAGACTATGGCTACACCTTC
CASSVDTGGDYGYTF
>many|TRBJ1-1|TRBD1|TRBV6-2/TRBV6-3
TGTGCCGTAAAGGACAGGGCTGGGACTGAAGCTTTCTTT
CAVKDRAGTEAFF
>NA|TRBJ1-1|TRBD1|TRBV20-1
TGCAGTGCTAGTGGGGGACAGAGGAACACTGAAGCTTTCTTT
CSASGGQRNTEAFF
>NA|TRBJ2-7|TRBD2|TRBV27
TGTGCCAGCAGTACTGCGGGACTATCCTACGAGCAGTACTTC
CASSTAGLSYEQYF
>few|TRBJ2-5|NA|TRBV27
TGTGCCAGCAGCTCGACCCTTAAGATAGAGACCCAGTACTTC
CASSSTLKIETQYF
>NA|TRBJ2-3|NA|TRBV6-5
TGTGCCAGCAGTTACTCGAAGACCACAGATACGCAGTATTTT
CASSYSKTTDTQYF
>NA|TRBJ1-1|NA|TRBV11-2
TGTGCCAGCAATTCCAGGGCACTGTCTGAAGCTTTCTTT
CASNSRALSEAFF
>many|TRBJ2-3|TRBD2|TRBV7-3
TGTGCCAGCAGCTTTAGCGGGATGGGCACAGATACGCAGTATTTT
CASSFSGMGTDTQYF
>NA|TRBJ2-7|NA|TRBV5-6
TGTGCCAGCAGGGAGGGAATTGGAGTCTACGAGCAGTACTTC
CASREGIGVYEQYF
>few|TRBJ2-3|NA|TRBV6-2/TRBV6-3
TGTGCCAGCAGTGCTCGGCTCGTAAGCACAGATACGCAGTATTTT
CASSARLVSTDTQYF
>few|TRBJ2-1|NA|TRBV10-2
TGCGCCAGCAGTGAGGTTGACCAGACGGGCGATGAGCAGTTCTTC
CASSEVDQTGDEQFF
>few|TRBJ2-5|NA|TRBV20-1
TGCAGTGCTAGAGACCCCGCTCGAGTGAAAGAGACCCAGTACTTC
CSARDPARVKETQYF
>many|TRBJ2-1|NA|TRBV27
TGTGCCAGCAGTTTAAGACCAAACAATGAGCAGTTCTTC
CASSLRPNNEQFF
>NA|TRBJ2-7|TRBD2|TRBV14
TGTGCCAGCAGCCGTTCACCGGGACTAGCGGGAGAGTTCACCTACGAGCAGTACTTC
CASSRSPGLAGEFTYEQYF
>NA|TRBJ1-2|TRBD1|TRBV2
TGTGCCAGCAGTGAAAGAGACAGGGGTGGCTACACCTTC
CASSERDRGGYTF
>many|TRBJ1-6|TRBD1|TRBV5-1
TGCGCCAGCAGCCGAGGACAGGGGCCGAACTCACCCCTCCACTTT
CASSRGQGPNSPLHF
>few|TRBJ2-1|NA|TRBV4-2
TGTGCCAGCAGCCAAGAAGGGGGGGTGAGACAGTTCTTC
CASSQEGGVRQFF
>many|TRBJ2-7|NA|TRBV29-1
TGCAGCGTTGGGCTAGCTTACGAGCAGTACTTC
CSVGLAYEQYF
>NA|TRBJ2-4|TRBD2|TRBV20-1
TGCAGTGCTCCTAGTGCCCGCAGGGTAGCGGGAGATAAGGGAAACATTCAGTACTTC
CSAPSARRVAGDKGNIQYF
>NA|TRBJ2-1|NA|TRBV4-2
TGTGCCAGCAGCCAAGGGTGGAGCGGACAATCATATAATGAGCAGTTCTTC
CASSQGWSGQSYNEQFF
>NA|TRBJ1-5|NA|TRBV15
TGTGCCACCAGCCCCGGGGGGGATAGCAATCAGCCCCAGCATTTT
CATSPGGDSNQPQHF
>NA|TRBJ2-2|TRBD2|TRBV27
TGTGCCGGCAGTGAAACGGGACTAATGACGAACACCGGGGAGCTGTTTTTT
CAGSETGLMTNTGELFF
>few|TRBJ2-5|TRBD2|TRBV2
TGTGCCAGCAGTGAACCAGCGGGAGGGGGAGAGACCCAGTACTTC
CASSEPAGGGETQYF
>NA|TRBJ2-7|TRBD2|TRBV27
TGTGCCAGCAGTTTAGGGGCCCTTAGCGGGAGCTCCTACGAGCAGTACTTC
CASSLGALSGSSYEQYF
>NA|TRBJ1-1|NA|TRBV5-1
TGCGCCAGCAGCTTGGAGTTAGGAACGGTGAACACTGAAGCTTTCTTT
CASSLELGTVNTEAFF
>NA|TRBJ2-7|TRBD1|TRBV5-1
TGCGCCAGCAGCTTCGGGCTGACAGGGGGCCGGTACGAGCAGTACTTC
CASSFGLTGGRYEQYF
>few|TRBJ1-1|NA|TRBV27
TGTGCCAGCAGTTTAGTTTCTAGGAACACTGAAGCTTTCTTT
CASSLVSRNTEAFF